This T cell receptor (beta chain) was sequenced in a study of cytomegalovirus exposure and HLA in healthy donors (dated by TCRdb to about 2017). Regarding the study in general: An earlier analysis of some 550 of the donors reported 250 to 350 Gb of sequence data and 117 million unique TCR beta sequences from approximately 180 million T cells. Roughly 5 DR-DQ haplotypes were handled as single units for association and clustering because linkage in the cohort was strong. Donor age, sex, ethnicity and CMV serostatus were compiled alongside the repertoire data. A later genetic analysis took genome-wide SNP genotypes for about 55% of the roughly 700 donors and used that subset as a discovery cohort. A later analysis re-analyzed previously published TCR beta repertoires from 650 to 800 donors and added high-resolution HLA genotyping to study TCR occurrence patterns. An earlier analysis of 500 to 750 of the donors applied high-throughput TCR beta sequencing to assess whether each TCR beta V gene segment acted as functional or pseudogenic. Across about 380 genotyped donors of the cohort, an average of roughly 250,000 unique TCR beta nucleotide sequences per donor were sequenced, and roughly 20% of those sequences were non-productive. All discovery cohort repertoires had been generated using a single sequencing platform. Approximately 330 gigabases of sequencing data and 70 million to 95 million unique TCR sequences made up an early release that covered 640 HLA-typed donors. The study was designed to test whether signatures of past pathogen exposure could be identified by cataloging public T cell receptors. HLA typing included class I and class II loci at four-digit resolution. The number of typed donors differed by locus: roughly 629-640 for A, B, C, DRB1 and DQB1; 522 for DQA1; roughly 600 for DPA1; and some 470 for DPB1. The genetic ancestry cluster associated with self-reported Caucasian donors included roughly four fifths of the roughly 400 genotyped donors. The study profiled the T cell repertoires of around 700 subjects by immunosequencing and related them to cytomegalovirus serostatus. The study combined high-throughput TCR immunosequencing, statistical association of individual TCRs with disease status, and machine learning to predict cytomegalovirus infection status. The later analysis used no new phenotypic data to find candidate immune exposures, relying instead on TCR beta sequences and their occurrence across donors. A separate validation cohort of about 110 different subjects was used in addition to the roughly 670-subject first cohort.

In total, approximately 690 healthy bone marrow donors made up the cohort. At the time of sampling, every cohort member was nominally healthy, though immune exposures that went unrecorded were likely present. The donor tested CMV seropositive and was one of the 289 seropositive cohort members. A peripheral blood sample was collected from each donor, and TCR beta sequencing was performed on peripheral blood mononuclear cells. Genomic DNA was extracted from the blood cell samples with the Qiagen DNeasy Blood Extraction Kit. This clone was seen just once. What antigen it recognizes has not been identified. One base away there is no much larger clone; base qualities are not given. The library was made by the immunoSEQ multiplex PCR assay. For the multiplex PCR, a mixture combining 60 forward primers for TCR Vbeta segments and 13 reverse primers for TCR Jbeta segments was used. The CDR3 region of rearranged TCR beta genes was amplified from genomic DNA by a multiplex PCR assay. The amplified TCR beta libraries were sequenced on the Illumina HiSeq System as 87-base-pair reads. Per the original workflow: In a later analysis, some 80 million unique TCR beta chains were counted across the roughly 610 repertoires, and roughly 10 million of these chains were shared by at least two donors. Raw reads were error-corrected and collapsed into unique sequences by a nearest-neighbor algorithm in which closely related sequences were merged to remove PCR and sequencing errors. Alignment of CDR3 sequences to IMGT reference sequences was used to assign V, D and J gene segments. For a sequence to be retained, a match of at least six nucleotides to both a V gene segment and a J gene segment was required. A rearrangement counted as productive if the CDR3 had no stop codons and remained in frame with V and J, and every other rearrangement counted as non-productive. CDR3 was defined according to IMGT convention as the region running from the second conserved V-encoded cysteine to the conserved J-encoded phenylalanine. The earlier analysis of approximately 500 of the donors excluded sequences that lacked an unambiguous match to a single V gene segment. An earlier analysis of fewer than 650 of the donors classified V segments as functional when productive rearrangements were above 56.7% and as segregating when the standard deviation between donors was above 5%. A statistical classification framework was built for diagnosing cytomegalovirus status from the catalog of TCR beta chain sequences. V and J gene assignment, in a later analysis, came from comparing TCR nucleotide sequences with IMGT/GENE-DB human TR gene sequences. The TCRdist pipeline was used in a later analysis to assign CDR3 sequences and most-parsimonious VDJ recombination scenarios. In a later analysis, each TCR beta chain was defined by its CDR3 amino acid sequence together with its V-gene family, and reads lacking a unique V-gene family were excluded. A later analysis removed several hundred highly shared, low-generation-probability nucleotide sequences to deal with suspected cross-contamination and a sequencing artifact. A later analysis calculated a clonal expansion index for each public chain from normalized within-repertoire ranks of inferred template counts. In a later analysis, generation probabilities were computed with a VDJ recombination model fitted to out-of-frame rearrangements, and the resulting probabilities were checked against IGoR. A later analysis scored TCR-TCR, TCR-HLA and TCR-CMV co-occurrence with hypergeometric tests, applying a repertoire-size bias correction to TCR pairs. A later analysis estimated false discovery rates by permuting HLA or CMV assignments 20 times. In a later analysis, co-occurring TCRs were grouped with DBSCAN, and TCRdist sequence similarity was added when clustering was performed within HLA-allele-positive subsets. For co-occurrence clustering, repertoires with fewer than 30,000 or more than 120,000 public chains were excluded, along with about five repertoires with anomalous nucleotide sharing. As stored in TCRdb, this immuneACCESS dataset retains in-frame rearrangements with V and J assigned. A fraction of the clones does not appear; measured against another copy, unresolved V genes explain less than half of the discrepancy, and the remainder lacks a known reason. D and trimming come from the DNA, and the V and J calls and clone size come from that table. The sample table holds roughly 97,000 clones, of which over 60% were seen once. The ten largest account for roughly 5.9% of the sample.

Spanning cysteine to phenylalanine, the CDR3 consists of 15 amino acids. Only the CDR3 portion is preserved as DNA: 45 bases, with reading frame beginning at the first base. The germline ends are 17 bases apart after V is trimmed by 5 bases and J by 3 bases. CDR1 SGHTA and CDR2 FQGNSA are derived from the germline V gene. Overall study results and their limits: In a later genetic analysis, fewer N-insertions in productive TCRs were reported among donors in an Asian-associated ancestry cluster than the roughly 700-donor mean. Presence/absence analyses assumed roughly uniform sequencing depth across donors, an assumption that may not hold. For the cohort, immune exposure information was limited to CMV serostatus. When HLA alleles, especially DR and DQ, strongly co-occurred, TCR associations were difficult to assign to individual alleles. In an earlier analysis of approximately 590 of the donors, most TCR beta V segments were observed in productive rearrangements about 87% or about 30% of the time, broadly matching IMGT annotations. Cytomegalovirus status was reported to be diagnosed by the classifier with high specificity and sensitivity in both the original and validation cohorts. A later analysis found that HLA-associated TCR beta chains were more clonally expanded and had lower generation probabilities than equally common non-associated chains. In a later analysis, about 17,000 TCR beta sequences were associated with specific HLA alleles at a false discovery rate of 0.05. In vitro tests confirmed that a few of the cytomegalovirus-associated TCR beta chains recognize cytomegalovirus antigens. According to a later analysis, TCR association rates differed among HLA loci, with DRB1 alleles showing the most associated TCRs and HLA-C alleles showing the fewest. A group of highly shared sequence variants was considered likely to be a technical artifact of the sequencing pipeline. In a later genetic analysis, a missense DCLRE1C variant was associated with V-gene and J-gene trimming of TCR beta chains, and the association was replicated in an independent cohort. Most TCR sequences were observed very rarely across donors, whereas some public TCRs were present in many individuals. The study listed 150 to 200 TCR beta chains as associated with cytomegalovirus. Only TCR beta chains were sequenced in this cohort, and the absence of alpha or paired-chain data limited detectable features. A later analysis found that most CMV-associated TCR beta chains appeared HLA-restricted, with HLA associations seemingly driven largely by CMV exposure. Correlated functional status among segregating V segments might be attributable to linkage disequilibrium, but an unknown experimental factor could not be ruled out. Some IMGT-functional V segments, including TRBV6-2 and TRBV6-3, could not be distinguished by the 87-base-pair reads and were therefore excluded. A further reported finding was that TCR beta sequences accurately predicted the HLA-A and HLA-B alleles for most subjects in the first cohort. Because HLA typing was unavailable for some donors at each locus, only the typed subset was used in association tests. Roughly 15 rarely observed V segments, including chromosome 9 orphons, were excluded from the earlier analysis of a few hundred of the donors because counts were too low. Several of the top co-occurrence clusters appeared to be linked to parvovirus B19, influenza, CMV and Epstein-Barr virus, according to a later analysis. According to the authors, the approach could potentially be generalized to other disease states and immunological phenotypes.

This TCR came from a man between 60 and 70 years old in good health and CMV-seropositive. Recombination linked TRBV7-2 to TRBJ2-7; the D gene is perhaps TRBD1, on 6 matching bases. What was sequenced was PBMCs. The CDR3 amino acid sequence is: CASSEGQLFLYEQYF. In nucleotides, the sequence is TGTGCCAGCAGCGAAGGACAGCTTTTTCTCTACGAGCAGTACTTC. The entire variable domain, with the stretches around the CDR3 drawn from the reference TRBV7-2 and TRBJ2-7 proteins, is GAGVSQSPSNKVTEKGKDVELRCDPISGHTALYWYRQSLGQGLEFLIYFQGNSAPDKSGLPSDRFSAERTGGSVSTLTIQRTQQEDSAVYLCASSEGQLFLYEQYFGPGTRLTVT.